These 29 T cell receptor beta chains originate from one sample sequenced in a study of blood T cell repertoires in COVID-19. Libraries were prepared by immunoSEQ multiplex PCR; TCRdb keeps only in-frame clonotypes and omits some of them. The data hold more than 300,000 clones, with 91% observed a single time. Sequencing was done on a sample of peripheral blood. These receptors all stem from a woman aged 18-30 years who had recovered from COVID-19.

Regarding this clone: One junction end disagrees with the germline gene, perhaps due to a read error. The chain is built from TRBV15 and TRBJ2-1; D unclear. In germline, CDR1 is LNHNV, CDR2 YYDKDF (reference sequence). The CDR3 runs 14 residues. CDR3 DNA sequence: TGTGCCATCAGCCCCAGGCGACCAGGCCATGAGCAGTTCTTC. It translates to CAISPRRPGHEQFF.

This clone occurred a few times. The chain has TRBV5-4 and TRBJ2-2; the D gene is possibly TRBD1 (5 bases). Germline CDR1 SGHNT, CDR2 YYREEE (reference sequence). This CDR3 contains 15 residues. V was trimmed by 0 bases and J by 4 bases, leaving 10 bases between them. CDR3 in amino acids: CASSLAREGTGELFF. In DNA, the CDR3 is TGTGCCAGCAGCTTGGCCAGGGAAGGCACCGGGGAGCTGTTTTTT.

V usage is TRBV7-2 and J usage is TRBJ2-3; 7 nucleotides agree with TRBD2. CDR3 size: 14 residues. Trimming at V came to 2 bases and at J to 5 bases, leaving 4 bases not matched to a gene. Germline values: CDR1 SGHTA, CDR2 FQGNSA. Here the CDR3 reads CASSLSPGGDTQYF. CDR3 sequence (DNA): TGTGCCAGCAGCTTATCACCGGGGGGAGATACGCAGTATTTT. Together with reference TRBV7-2 and TRBJ2-3, the CDR3 gives the full variable domain: GAGVSQSPSNKVTEKGKDVELRCDPISGHTALYWYRQSLGQGLEFLIYFQGNSAPDKSGLPSDRFSAERTGGSVSTLTIQRTQQEDSAVYLCASSLSPGGDTQYFGPGTRLTVL.

The rearrangement joins TRBV25-1 to TRBJ2-7; the match to TRBD2 covers 9 bases. This CDR3 region has 13 residues. V was pared by 5 bases and J by 5 bases, with 4 bases of the junction left unmatched. Germline V CDR1 and CDR2: MGHDK, SYGVNS. The CDR3 nucleotides are TGTGCCAGCAGTCAAGCGGGAGGTAACGAGCAGTACGTC. It specifies CASSQAGGNEQYV.

This clone was counted once. This rearrangement joins TRBV5-4 to TRBJ2-1, with TRBD2 identical over 8 bases. The germline V gene encodes CDR1 SGHNT and CDR2 YYREEE (reference sequence). V was clipped by 1 base and J by 7 bases; unmatched bases: 10. This CDR3 spans 16 amino acids. This CDR3 is CASSLTSGGPGNEQFF. DNA of the CDR3: TGTGCCAGCAGCTTGACTTCGGGAGGGCCGGGTAATGAGCAGTTCTTC.

V gene TRBV5-6 combines with J gene TRBJ2-7; D may be TRBD1 (5 bases). The CDR3 runs to 13 residues. The V and J ends lost 3 bases and 6 bases respectively, with 13 bases between them. Germline V gene sequence: CDR1 SGHDT, CDR2 YYEEEE. The CDR3 loop reads CASSSRDRVEQYV. The CDR3 nucleotides read TGTGCCAGCAGCTCCAGGGATAGGGTCGAGCAGTACGTC.

This CDR3 reads CASSIGDTGGTEAFF. CDR3 DNA sequence: TGTGCCAGTAGTATTGGGGACACAGGCGGCACTGAAGCTTTCTTT. The chain couples TRBV19 to TRBJ1-1; possibly TRBD1 for D (6 bases). The CDR3 runs 15 residues. Looked up from germline, CDR1 is LNHDA and CDR2 is SQIVND (reference sequence). Trimming left V 3 bases short and J 4 bases short, with 15 bases between. The whole variable domain, filled in from reference TRBV19 and TRBJ1-1, reads DGGITQSPKYLFRKEGQNVTLSCEQNLNHDAMYWYRQDPGQGLRLIYYSQIVNDFQKGDIAEGYSVSREKKESFPLTVTSAQKNPTAFYLCASSIGDTGGTEAFFGQGTRLTVV.

The chain links TRBV5-5 to TRBJ2-1; 9 positions agree with TRBD2. V was clipped by 2 bases and J by 4 bases; unmatched bases: 4. The CDR3 runs 15 residues. Per the germline V gene, CDR1 is SGHKS and CDR2 is YYEKEE (reference sequence). Here the CDR3 reads CASSFLAGEYNEQFF. The CDR3 coding sequence is TGTGCCAGCAGCTTTTTAGCGGGAGAGTACAATGAGCAGTTCTTC.

This chain uses TRBV24-1 with TRBJ2-4, with 11 bases lining up with TRBD1. With 5 bases clipped from V and 2 bases from J, the junction kept 13 bases outside the gene matches. The germline V gene encodes CDR1 KGHDR and CDR2 SFDVKD. This CDR3 region has 19 residues. CDR3 in DNA: TGTGCCACCAGTGCCGGACAGGGGGCGCGTGGCTCCTCCAAAAACATTCAGTACTTC. Translating gives CATSAGQGARGSSKNIQYF.

The chain combines TRBV30 with TRBJ1-5; 8 bases fit TRBD1. The V gene end was trimmed by 3 bases and the J gene end by 6 bases; junction bases not matched to a gene: 7. This CDR3 contains 14 residues. Germline CDR1 GTSNPN, CDR2 SVGIG (reference sequence). CDR3 sequence (DNA): TGTGCCTGGAGCGCCGACAGGGGAGGTCAGCCCCAGCATTTT. It encodes CAWSADRGGQPQHF.

The chain carries TRBV2 and TRBJ1-1, with 8 bases aligning to TRBD1. This CDR3 region has 14 residues. V was pared by 5 bases and J by 7 bases, with 9 bases of the junction left unmatched. Germline values: CDR1 SNHLY, CDR2 FYNNEI. This chain's CDR3 is CASSPGQGGGEAFF. The CDR3 DNA sequence: TGTGCCAGCAGTCCCGGACAGGGAGGGGGTGAAGCTTTCTTT. Together with reference TRBV2 and TRBJ1-1, the CDR3 gives the full variable domain: EPEVTQTPSHQVTQMGQEVILRCVPISNHLYFYWYRQILGQKVEFLVSFYNNEISEKSEIFDDQFSVERPDGSNFTLKIRSTKLEDSAMYFCASSPGQGGGEAFFGQGTRLTVV.

This chain uses TRBV15 with TRBJ2-1; 11 positions match TRBD2. The CDR3 has 16 amino acids. Germline CDR1 reads LNHNV; CDR2 reads YYDKDF (reference sequence). Trimming cost V 5 bases and J 7 bases; bases outside gene matches: 10. The CDR3 reads CATSETRLAGRNEQFF. The DNA of the CDR3 is TGTGCCACCAGCGAAACCCGACTAGCGGGGCGGAATGAGCAGTTCTTC.

The chain combines TRBV27 with TRBJ1-6, with a tentative D call TRBD1 (5 bases). Per germline, CDR1 MNHEY and CDR2 SMNVEV (reference sequence). With 0 bases removed from V and 14 bases from J, the gap between germline ends came to 26 bases. The CDR3 extends over 18 amino acids. This CDR3 reads CASSLSAGRFLGVGSLHF. As DNA, the CDR3 is TGTGCCAGCAGTTTATCAGCGGGCAGATTCCTGGGGGTGGGGTCCCTCCACTTT.

This chain links TRBV2 with TRBJ2-3; no reliable D call. V dropped 5 bases and J dropped 5 bases, with 14 bases sitting between them. The CDR3 runs 14 residues. Germline CDR1 and CDR2: SNHLY and FYNNEI. The chain's CDR3 is CASSPPQKRDTQYF. CDR3 DNA: TGTGCCAGCAGTCCCCCCCAGAAACGAGATACGCAGTATTTT.

V gene TRBV7-6 combines with J gene TRBJ2-2, with 10 nucleotides matching TRBD2. The CDR3 contains 17 residues. V was clipped by 4 bases and J by 6 bases; unmatched bases: 11. The germline gives CDR1 SGHVS, CDR2 FNYEAQ. DNA for the CDR3: TGTGCCAGCAGCTCTCTAGCGGGAGCAATCATTCCCGGGGAGCTGTTTTTT. Translating gives CASSSLAGAIIPGELFF.

In nucleotides, the CDR3 is TGCGCCAGCAGCCAAGATCAGCGGCGCACAGATACGCAGTATTTT. Protein: CASSQDQRRTDTQYF. V usage is TRBV4-1 and J usage is TRBJ2-3; D is perhaps TRBD2 (5 bases). V gave up 0 bases and J gave up 1 base, with 8 bases separating them. Germline V gives CDR1 MGHRA, CDR2 YSYEKL. The CDR3 contains 15 residues.

The chain combines TRBV7-9 with TRBJ1-6; possibly TRBD1 for D (6 bases). This CDR3 contains 16 residues. Germline values: CDR1 SEHNR, CDR2 FQNEAQ (reference sequence). V shed 8 bases and J shed 0 bases, with 14 bases lying between them. The chain's CDR3 is CASGGKDSSYNSPLHF. In DNA form, the CDR3 reads TGTGCCAGCGGCGGAAAGGACAGCTCCTATAATTCACCCCTCCACTTT.

The V gene is TRBV9, the J gene TRBJ2-1; TRBD2 matches 10 bases. Germline values: CDR1 SGDLS, CDR2 YYNGEE. V was pared by 0 bases and J by 1 base, with 4 bases of the junction left unmatched. The CDR3 has 17 amino acids. This CDR3 reads CASSVVGSGRSYNEQFF. The DNA for the CDR3 is TGTGCCAGCAGCGTAGTAGGTAGCGGGAGGTCCTACAATGAGCAGTTCTTC.

The J gene is TRBJ1-2, the V gene TRBV11-2; TRBD1 matches at 8 bases. Germline lookup yields CDR1 SGHAT and CDR2 FQNNGV. The V and J ends lost 5 bases and 7 bases, in that order; junction bases with no gene match: 15. The CDR3 is 16 amino acids. CDR3 residues: CASSPGVKTGARGYTF. CDR3 in DNA: TGTGCCAGCAGCCCCGGTGTTAAGACAGGGGCCCGTGGCTACACCTTC. Variable domain in full (rest from reference TRBV11-2 and TRBJ1-2): EAGVAQSPRYKIIEKRQSVAFWCNPISGHATLYWYQQILGQGPKLLIQFQNNGVVDDSQLPKDRFSAERLKGVDSTLKIQPAKLEDSAVYLCASSPGVKTGARGYTFGSGTRLTVV.

As to this clone: This specimen includes other DNA sequences encoding the same CDR3. The chain uses TRBV7-2 and TRBJ1-1; D gene ambiguous. Trimming removed 1 base at V and 4 bases at J, with 7 bases between. Germline assignment: CDR1 SGHTA and CDR2 FQGNSA. There are 13 residues in the CDR3. CDR3 protein: CASSLVQATEAFF. In DNA form, the CDR3 reads TGTGCCAGCAGCTTAGTGCAGGCCACTGAAGCTTTCTTT.

The V call is TRBV12-5, the J call TRBJ1-1, with 11 bases lining up with TRBD1. Germline assignment: CDR1 LGHNT and CDR2 FRNRAP. This CDR3 contains 14 residues. Unmatched junction bases numbered 1, after V lost 3 bases and J lost 4 bases. This CDR3 reads CASGFGQGATEAFF. The CDR3 DNA follows: TGTGCTAGTGGTTTCGGACAGGGGGCCACTGAAGCTTTCTTT. The full variable domain, with the rest looked up from reference TRBV12-5 and TRBJ1-1, is DARVTQTPRHKVTEMGQEVTMRCQPILGHNTVFWYRQTMMQGLELLAYFRNRAPLDDSGMPKDRFSAEMPDATLATLKIQPSEPRDSAVYFCASGFGQGATEAFFGQGTRLTVV.

The rearrangement links TRBV23-1 to TRBJ2-7, with TRBD1 identical over 7 bases. TRBV23-1 is reported as an ORF; its role is uncertain. The CDR3 runs 17 residues. J was trimmed by 0 bases and V by 7 bases; bases with no gene match: 15. CDR3 in DNA: TGCGCCAGCACCCTAAGCCGGGACAGCGATAGCTCCTACGAGCAGTACGTC. Its translation is CASTLSRDSDSSYEQYV.

The genes are TRBV3-1 (or the pseudogene TRBV3-2) and TRBJ2-1; 12 bases are a match to TRBD2. The germline V gene has CDR1 LGHDT and CDR2 YNNKEL (reference sequence). The CDR3 sequence is 15 residues long. The junction had 5 bases not matched to a gene; V was cut back by 5 bases and J by 6 bases. This chain's CDR3 is CASSAGTSGFNEQFF. The DNA for the CDR3 is TGTGCCAGCAGCGCAGGGACTAGCGGGTTCAATGAGCAGTTCTTC.

The chain has TRBV6-2 or TRBV6-3 and TRBJ2-7, with D uncertain. From germline, CDR1 is MNHEY and CDR2 SVGEGT. The length of the CDR3 is 16 residues. The ends were cut back, 2 bases at V and 4 bases at J, with 18 bases in the middle. The CDR3 DNA follows: TGTGCCAGCAGTTACGGGCCGCCTCAGCATCGATACGAGCAGTACGTC. This encodes CASSYGPPQHRYEQYV.

This chain uses TRBV11-3 with TRBJ1-1; 7 nucleotides align to TRBD1. With 4 bases clipped from V and 3 bases from J, the junction kept 11 bases outside the gene matches. The CDR3 loop spans 16 amino acids. The germline gives CDR1 SGHNT, CDR2 YENEEA. CDR3 protein: CASSSRTGRVDTEAFF. CDR3 coding DNA: TGTGCCAGCAGCTCCCGGACAGGAAGGGTTGACACTGAAGCTTTCTTT.

The gene calls are TRBV6-5 and TRBJ1-3; D unresolved. The germline CDR1 and CDR2 sequences are MNHEY and SVGAGI. Between the trimmed V and J ends, which lost 2 bases and 7 bases, there was a span of 12 bases. This CDR3 is built from 14 residues. CDR3 in amino acids: CASSYGPGWNTIYF. DNA for the CDR3: TGTGCCAGCAGTTACGGCCCGGGGTGGAACACCATATATTTT.

V is TRBV5-1 and J is TRBJ2-2; D is possibly TRBD1 (5 bases). Germline V gives CDR1 SGHRS, CDR2 YFSETQ. V lost 0 bases and J lost 6, with 12 bases in between. The CDR3 has 15 amino acids. The CDR3: CASSLEGILAGELFF. CDR3 sequence (DNA): TGCGCCAGCAGCTTGGAGGGGATTCTTGCCGGGGAGCTGTTTTTT. Full variable domain (missing parts from reference TRBV5-1 and TRBJ2-2): KAGVTQTPRYLIKTRGQQVTLSCSPISGHRSVSWYQQTPGQGLQFLFEYFSETQRNKGNFPGRFSGRQFSNSRSEMNVSTLELGDSALYLCASSLEGILAGELFFGEGSRLTVL.

The chain is built from TRBV29-1 and TRBJ2-3; 8 bases map to TRBD1. CDR3 size: 12 residues. J gave up 8 bases and V 6 bases, and 7 bases lay outside the gene matches. CDR1 is SQVTM and CDR2 is ANQGSEA in the germline V gene. The CDR3 DNA follows: TGCAGCGTCGGAGGACAGGGTGTTACGCAGTATTTT. Protein: CSVGGQGVTQYF.

This chain uses TRBV11-3 with TRBJ2-3; 8 nucleotides line up with TRBD2. The CDR3 contains 14 residues. Germline V gene sequence: CDR1 SGHNT, CDR2 YENEEA. With V trimmed by 1 base and J by 5 bases, 2 bases remained unmatched. The CDR3 region is CASSLGGLGDTQYF. The CDR3 DNA follows: TGTGCCAGCAGCTTAGGGGGACTAGGAGATACGCAGTATTTT.